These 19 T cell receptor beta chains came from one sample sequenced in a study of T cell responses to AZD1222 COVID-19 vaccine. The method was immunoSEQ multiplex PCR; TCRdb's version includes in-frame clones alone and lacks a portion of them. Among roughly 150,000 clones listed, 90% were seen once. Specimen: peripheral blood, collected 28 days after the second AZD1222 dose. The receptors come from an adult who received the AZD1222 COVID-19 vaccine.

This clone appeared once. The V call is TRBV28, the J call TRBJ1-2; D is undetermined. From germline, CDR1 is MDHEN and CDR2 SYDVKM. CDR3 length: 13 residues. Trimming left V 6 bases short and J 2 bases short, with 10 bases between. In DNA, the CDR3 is TGTGCCAGCAGATTAAACACAAACTATGGCTACACCTTC. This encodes CASRLNTNYGYTF.

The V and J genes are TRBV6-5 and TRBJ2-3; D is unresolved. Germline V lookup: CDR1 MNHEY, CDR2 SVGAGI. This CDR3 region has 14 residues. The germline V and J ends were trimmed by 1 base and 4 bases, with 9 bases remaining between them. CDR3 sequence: CASSYYLGSDTQYF. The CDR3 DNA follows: TGTGCCAGCAGTTACTATCTCGGTTCAGATACGCAGTATTTT.

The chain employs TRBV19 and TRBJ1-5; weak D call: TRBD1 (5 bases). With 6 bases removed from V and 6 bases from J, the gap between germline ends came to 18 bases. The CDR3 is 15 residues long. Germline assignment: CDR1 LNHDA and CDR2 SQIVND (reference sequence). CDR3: CASSPRSGQGQPQHF. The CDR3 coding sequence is TGTGCCAGTAGCCCCCGTTCGGGGCAGGGTCAGCCCCAGCATTTT.

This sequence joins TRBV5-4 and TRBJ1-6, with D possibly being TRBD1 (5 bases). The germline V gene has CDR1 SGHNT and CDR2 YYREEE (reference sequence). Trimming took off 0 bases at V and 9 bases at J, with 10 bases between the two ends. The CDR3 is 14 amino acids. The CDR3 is CASSLGQGSSPLHF. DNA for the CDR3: TGTGCCAGCAGCTTGGGCCAGGGTTCTTCACCCCTCCACTTT.

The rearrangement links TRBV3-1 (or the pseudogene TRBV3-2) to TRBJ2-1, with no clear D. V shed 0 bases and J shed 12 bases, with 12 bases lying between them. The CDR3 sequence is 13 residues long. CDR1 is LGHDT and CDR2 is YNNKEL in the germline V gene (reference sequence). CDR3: CASSQDASSGQFF. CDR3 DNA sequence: TGTGCCAGCAGCCAAGATGCCAGTAGTGGGCAGTTCTTC.

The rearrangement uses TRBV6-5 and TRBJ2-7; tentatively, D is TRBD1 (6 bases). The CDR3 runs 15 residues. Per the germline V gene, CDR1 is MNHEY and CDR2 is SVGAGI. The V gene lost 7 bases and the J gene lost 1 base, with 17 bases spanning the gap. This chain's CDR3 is CASTESRDTSYEQYF. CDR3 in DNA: TGTGCCAGCACCGAATCACGGGACACTTCCTACGAGCAGTACTTC.

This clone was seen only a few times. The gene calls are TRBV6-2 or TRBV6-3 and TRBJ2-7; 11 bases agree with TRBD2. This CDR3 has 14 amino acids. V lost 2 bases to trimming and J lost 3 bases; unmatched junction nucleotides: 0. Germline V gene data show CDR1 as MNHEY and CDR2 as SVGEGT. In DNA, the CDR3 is TGTGCCAGCAGTTACGGGACTAGCGGCTACGAGCAGTACTTC. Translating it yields CASSYGTSGYEQYF.

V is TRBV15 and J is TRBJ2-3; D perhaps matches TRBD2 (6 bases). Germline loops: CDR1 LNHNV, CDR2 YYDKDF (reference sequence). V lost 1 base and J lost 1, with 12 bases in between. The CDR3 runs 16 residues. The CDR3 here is CATSRARGGGTDTQYF. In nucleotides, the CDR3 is TGTGCCACCAGCAGAGCGCGGGGAGGAGGCACAGATACGCAGTATTTT.

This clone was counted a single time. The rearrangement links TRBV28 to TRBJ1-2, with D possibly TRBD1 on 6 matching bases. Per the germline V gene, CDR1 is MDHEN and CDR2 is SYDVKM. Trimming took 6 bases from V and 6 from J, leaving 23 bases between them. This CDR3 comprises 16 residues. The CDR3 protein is CASRVQGRGALHGYTF. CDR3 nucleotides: TGTGCCAGCAGAGTACAGGGAAGGGGGGCTCTGCATGGCTACACCTTC.

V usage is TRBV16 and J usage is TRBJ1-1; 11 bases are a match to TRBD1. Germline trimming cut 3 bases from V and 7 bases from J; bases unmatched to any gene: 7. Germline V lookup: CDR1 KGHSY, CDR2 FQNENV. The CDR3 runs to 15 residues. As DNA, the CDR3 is TGTGCCAGCAGCCACATTTCCGGGACAGGGGGTGAAGCTTTCTTT. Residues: CASSHISGTGGEAFF.

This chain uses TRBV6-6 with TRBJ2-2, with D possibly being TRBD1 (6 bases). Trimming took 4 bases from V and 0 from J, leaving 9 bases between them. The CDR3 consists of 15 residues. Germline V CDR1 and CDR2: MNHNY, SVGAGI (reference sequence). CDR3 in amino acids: CASSSRTANTGELFF. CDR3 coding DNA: TGTGCCAGCAGTTCGAGGACAGCGAACACCGGGGAGCTGTTTTTT.

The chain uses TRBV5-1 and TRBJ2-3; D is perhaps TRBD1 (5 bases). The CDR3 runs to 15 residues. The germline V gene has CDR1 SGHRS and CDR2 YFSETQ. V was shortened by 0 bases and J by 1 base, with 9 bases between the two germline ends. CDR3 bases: TGCGCCAGCAGCTTGGACCTACAGGGCACAGATACGCAGTATTTT. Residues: CASSLDLQGTDTQYF.

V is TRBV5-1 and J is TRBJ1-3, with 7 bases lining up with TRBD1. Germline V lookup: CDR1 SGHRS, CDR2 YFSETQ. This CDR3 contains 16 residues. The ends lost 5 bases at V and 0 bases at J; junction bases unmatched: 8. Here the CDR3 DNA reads TGCGCCAGCAGTACGACAGGGAACCCCTCTGGAAACACCATATATTTT. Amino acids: CASSTTGNPSGNTIYF.

CDR3: CAISAGRLSSTDTQYF. The CDR3 DNA sequence: TGTGCCATCAGTGCGGGCAGACTTTCTAGCACAGATACGCAGTATTTT. This sequence joins TRBV10-3 and TRBJ2-3, with D unclear. CDR1 and CDR2 from the germline V gene are ENHRY and SYGVKD. The CDR3 is 16 residues long. V gave up 4 bases and J gave up 0 bases, with 14 bases separating them.

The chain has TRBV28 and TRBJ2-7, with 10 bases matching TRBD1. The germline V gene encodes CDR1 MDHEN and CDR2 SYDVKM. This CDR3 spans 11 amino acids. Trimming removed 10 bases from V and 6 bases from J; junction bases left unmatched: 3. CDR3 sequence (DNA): TGTGCCACCGGACAGGGGGGCGAGCAGTACTTC. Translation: CATGQGGEQYF.

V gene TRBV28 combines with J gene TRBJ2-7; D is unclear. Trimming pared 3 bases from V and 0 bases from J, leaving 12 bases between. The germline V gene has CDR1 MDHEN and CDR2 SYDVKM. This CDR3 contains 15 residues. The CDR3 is CASSFYRVSSYEQYF. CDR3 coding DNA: TGTGCCAGCAGTTTTTACCGGGTTAGCTCCTACGAGCAGTACTTC.

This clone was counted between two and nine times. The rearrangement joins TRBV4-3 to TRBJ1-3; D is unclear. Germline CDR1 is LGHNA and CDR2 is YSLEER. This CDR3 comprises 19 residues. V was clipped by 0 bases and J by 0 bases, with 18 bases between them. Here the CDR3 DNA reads TGCGCCAGCAGCCAAGATTGGATATGGACTGTTAGCTCTGGAAACACCATATATTTT. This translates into CASSQDWIWTVSSGNTIYF.

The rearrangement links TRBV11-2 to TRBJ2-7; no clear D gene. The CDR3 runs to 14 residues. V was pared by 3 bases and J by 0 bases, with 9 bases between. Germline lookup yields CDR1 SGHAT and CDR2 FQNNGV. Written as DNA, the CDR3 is TGTGCCAGCAGCTTTACTCAGAGCTCCTACGAGCAGTACTTC. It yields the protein CASSFTQSSYEQYF.

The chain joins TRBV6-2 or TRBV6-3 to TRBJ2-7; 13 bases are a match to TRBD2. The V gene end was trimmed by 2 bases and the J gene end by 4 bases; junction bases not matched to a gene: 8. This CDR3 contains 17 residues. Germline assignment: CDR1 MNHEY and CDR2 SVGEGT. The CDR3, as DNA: TGTGCCAGCAGTTACGGGACTAGCGGGACCTTCGCTTACGAGCAGTACTTC. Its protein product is CASSYGTSGTFAYEQYF.